The clone carrying this T cell receptor beta chain was seen once. The target antigen is unknown. Out of unsorted whole blood came the blood RNA, and germline DNA was extracted as well. Trimming took off 4 bases at V and 4 bases at J, with 19 bases between the two ends. The germline V gene encodes CDR1 GTSNPN and CDR2 SVGIG (reference sequence). The CDR3 sequence is 15 residues long. Production of TCR beta cDNA used 400 to 600 ng total RNA together with a constant-region primer. ARM-PCR was slightly modified, and three nested multiplex PCR rounds with it gave rise to the TCR beta libraries. For approximately 9 cycles apiece, the opening two PCR rounds ran with TRBV1-TRBV30 forward primers and a C-beta reverse primer. A single record per CDR3 protein comes from TCRdb applying MiXCR to the multiplex PCR reads. Here the sample spans approximately 300,000 distinct CDR3 sequences, about 60% being singletons.

These data come from a study of tumor-infiltrating lymphocytes in primary liver carcinoma. In the study overall: All patients had surgically resected primary liver carcinoma. Patients were both men and women, whose ages ran from 30 to 69 years.

Study-wide findings and caveats: Blood's top-250-clone fraction was significantly lower than that of tumors (p = 0.039).

Sequencing was done on a sample of peripheral blood. This TCR derives from a middle-aged man with primary liver carcinoma and hepatitis B virus infection. The chain is built from TRBV30 and TRBJ1-2, with D hard to call. CDR3 in amino acids: CAWTRGHDSTYGYTF. CDR3 nucleotides: TGTGCCTGGACCCGCGGTCATGATTCTACCTATGGCTACACCTTC.